This TCR beta chain was retrieved from a study of blood T cell repertoires in COVID-19. Study summary: Collection of acute and convalescent COVID-19 samples took place in the United States, Italy and Spain.

Source study methods: How many nucleated cells were present was estimated from reference gene primer amplification. Only in-frame clones appear in the TCRdb table, and some are missing; sequencing was by immunoSEQ multiplex PCR. V, J and clone size are those of that table, while D and trimming were read from the DNA. This table has roughly 220,000 clones, more than 75% appearing once. CDR1 and CDR2 from the germline V gene are SNHLY and FYNNEI. This CDR3 has 14 residues. Trimming shortened V by 7 bases and J by 7 bases, and 17 bases separated the two germline ends. The V and J genes are TRBV2 and TRBJ1-5; D is unclear. The sequencing input was peripheral blood. The source of this sequence is an elderly woman with COVID-19, enrolled during active disease. This chain's CDR3 is CASKVEAGGQPQHF. CDR3 nucleotides: TGTGCCAGCAAGGTGGAGGCAGGAGGGCAGCCCCAGCATTTT.